These 10 T cell receptor beta chains came from one sample sequenced in a study of cytomegalovirus exposure and HLA in healthy donors. PCR primers comprised 60 Vbeta and 13 Jbeta primers. Here immunoSEQ multiplex PCR was the method, and the copy in TCRdb shows in-frame clones only, minus some. The sample holds 25,000 to 30,000 clones, just under 70% seen once. Input material: PBMCs. The receptors were gathered from a woman aged 50 to 60 in good health and CMV-seronegative.

The CDR3, as DNA: TGCGCCAGCAGCGAGCGGGGTGGCGAGCAGTACTTC. Its translation is CASSERGGEQYF. The V gene is TRBV5-1, the J gene TRBJ2-7, with 7 nucleotides matching TRBD2. Germline values: CDR1 SGHRS, CDR2 YFSETQ. After removal of 4 bases from V and 6 bases from J, the junction contained 4 bases not matched to a gene. This CDR3 is 12 amino acids long.

The CDR3 is CASSYSSNQPQHF. CDR3 coding DNA: TGTGCCAGCAGTTATAGTAGCAATCAGCCCCAGCATTTT. The gene calls are TRBV6-5 and TRBJ1-5; no definite D call. The CDR3 runs 13 residues. Per the germline V gene, CDR1 is MNHEY and CDR2 is SVGAGI. Trimming stripped 3 bases from V and 0 bases from J, with 3 bases between.

This sequence joins TRBV6-6 and TRBJ1-2; 8 positions agree with TRBD1. This CDR3 region has 15 residues. The junction had 6 bases not matched to a gene; V was cut back by 5 bases and J by 1 base. Germline V gene data show CDR1 as MNHNY and CDR2 as SVGAGI (reference sequence). The CDR3 loop reads CASSQTGQGNYGYTF. The CDR3 region has the DNA TGTGCCAGCAGTCAAACTGGACAGGGTAACTATGGCTACACCTTC.

The chain has TRBV25-1 and TRBJ1-5; D unresolved. The V and J ends lost 4 bases and 5 bases respectively, with 9 bases between them. Germline V gives CDR1 MGHDK, CDR2 SYGVNS. The CDR3 totals 13 residues. The DNA of the CDR3 is TGTGCCAGCAGTGTCGGGATCCATCAGCCCCAGCATTTT. Translated, it gives CASSVGIHQPQHF.

The rearrangement joins TRBV7-8 to TRBJ2-7, with 7 bases lining up with TRBD1. V lost 5 bases to trimming and J lost 4 bases; unmatched junction nucleotides: 8. Germline V lookup: CDR1 SGHVS, CDR2 FQNEAQ. The CDR3 consists of 14 residues. The DNA of the CDR3 is TGTGCCAGCAGCCAACGGGACAGTGTATACGAGCAGTACTTC. It encodes CASSQRDSVYEQYF.

This rearrangement joins TRBV5-6 to TRBJ1-1; D uncertain. The CDR3 contains 13 residues. V was shortened by 7 bases and J by 1 base, with 11 bases between the two germline ends. Germline CDR1 reads SGHDT; CDR2 reads YYEEEE. DNA for the CDR3: TGTGCCAGCTGCGAGACGGGGAACACTGAAGCTTTCTTT. Amino acid sequence: CASCETGNTEAFF.

The chain carries TRBV2 and TRBJ2-7; 10 positions agree with TRBD1. The CDR3 is 14 amino acids. Trimming cost V 4 bases and J 3 bases; bases outside gene matches: 3. In germline, CDR1 is SNHLY, CDR2 FYNNEI. The CDR3: CASSARDRGYEQYF. CDR3 nucleotides: TGTGCCAGCAGTGCCCGGGACAGGGGCTACGAGCAGTACTTC.

This chain joins TRBV7-9 and TRBJ2-5; TRBD2 matches at 9 bases. V trimming: 5 bases; J trimming: 4 bases; junction bases outside the gene matches: 8. Germline CDR1 SEHNR, CDR2 FQNEAQ (reference sequence). The CDR3 has 15 amino acids. The CDR3 region is CASSPKGREGETQYF. In nucleotides, the CDR3 is TGTGCCAGCAGCCCAAAGGGGCGGGAGGGAGAGACCCAGTACTTC. Drawing the rest from reference TRBV7-9 and TRBJ2-5, the complete variable domain is DTGVSQNPRHKITKRGQNVTFRCDPISEHNRLYWYRQTLGQGPEFLTYFQNEAQLEKSRLLSDRFSAERPKGSFSTLEIQRTEQGDSAMYLCASSPKGREGETQYFGPGTRLLVL.

This clone has just a few counts. The chain is built from TRBV28 and TRBJ1-3, with D unresolved. This CDR3 has 14 residues. The V end was cut by 10 bases, the J end by 1 base, with 14 bases between. Looked up from germline, CDR1 is MDHEN and CDR2 is SYDVKM. CDR3 sequence reads: CATLRSGSGNTIYF. The CDR3 nucleotides read TGTGCCACTCTGAGGAGCGGGTCTGGAAACACCATATATTTT.

This chain uses TRBV7-6 with TRBJ2-7; TRBD2 might be the D (5 bases). This CDR3 has 15 residues. Trimming shortened V by 5 bases and J by 4 bases, and 18 bases separated the two germline ends. Per the germline V gene, CDR1 is SGHVS and CDR2 is FNYEAQ. The CDR3 bases are TGTGCCAGCAGCCGCCTAGAGGGCCTCGGGTACGAGCAGTACTTC. It yields the protein CASSRLEGLGYEQYF.